This T cell receptor beta chain came from a study of blood T cell repertoires in COVID-19. Turning to the study itself: Acute-phase and convalescent COVID-19 samples originated in the United States, Italy and Spain.

Under the authors' procedure: Cell counts per sample came from amplifying reference gene primers. Assay used: immunoSEQ multiplex PCR; TCRdb lists only in-frame clones, some missing. The DNA was the basis for D and trimming; V, J and clone size are from that table. The sample has 39,000 or so clones, more than 70% seen once. This receptor was taken from a woman aged 80 or over with active or convalescent COVID-19. The sample consisted of peripheral blood.

The DNA for the CDR3 is TGTGCCAGCAGCCGTGACAGTCTGGCATTCTACGAGCAGTACTTC. Its protein product is CASSRDSLAFYEQYF. V and J are TRBV9 and TRBJ2-7; weak D call: TRBD1 (5 bases). CDR1 and CDR2 (germline): SGDLS, YYNGEE. This CDR3 region has 15 residues. V gave up 4 bases and J gave up 3 bases, with 17 bases separating them.